Following are 17 T cell receptor beta chains from one sample sequenced in a study of beta chain features in type 1 diabetes. Since all of the isolated RNA was reverse transcribed, expressed TCRB transcripts were what got sequenced. Measured with immunoSEQ multiplex PCR; TCRdb has only the in-frame clones, and not every one. The sample records about 410,000 clones, approximately 15% being singletons. Sequencing input: naive CD4+ T cells from blood. Receptor source: a man in his thirties or forties in good health.

There are a few counts of this clone. The rearrangement links TRBV6-6 to TRBJ2-3; 8 bases fit TRBD2. The length of the CDR3 is 15 residues. V was pared by 6 bases and J by 5 bases, with 10 bases of the junction left unmatched. The V gene's germline CDR1 is MNHNY and CDR2 SVGAGI (reference sequence). CDR3 protein: CASRRREAGRDTQYF. CDR3 sequence (DNA): TGTGCCAGCAGGAGGCGGGAGGCCGGGAGAGATACGCAGTATTTT.

J is TRBJ1-5 and V is TRBV2; 8 positions match TRBD1. Germline V gene sequence: CDR1 SNHLY, CDR2 FYNNEI. V trimming: 6 bases; J trimming: 7 bases; junction bases outside the gene matches: 8. The CDR3 length is 14 residues. CDR3 residues: CASSLQGGIQPQHF. CDR3 in DNA: TGTGCCAGCAGCCTACAGGGGGGAATCCAGCCCCAGCATTTT. The variable domain in full, with the rest retrieved from reference TRBV2 and TRBJ1-5, is EPEVTQTPSHQVTQMGQEVILRCVPISNHLYFYWYRQILGQKVEFLVSFYNNEISEKSEIFDDQFSVERPDGSNFTLKIRSTKLEDSAMYFCASSLQGGIQPQHFGDGTRLSIL.

A remark on this clone: Other nucleotide sequences in the sample specify the same CDR3. The chain is built from TRBV5-1 and TRBJ2-1; D is unresolved. CDR3 length: 14 residues. Germline-derived CDR1 and CDR2 are SGHRS and YFSETQ. The V end was cut by 0 bases, the J end by 1 base, with 5 bases between. In nucleotides, the CDR3 is TGCGCCAGCAGCTTGGCCGGGTCCTACAATGAGCAGTTCTTC. It yields the protein CASSLAGSYNEQFF.

The chain uses TRBV7-2 and TRBJ2-5; D unresolved. The CDR3 is 13 residues long. The V and J ends lost 2 bases and 2 bases respectively, with 6 bases between them. Looked up from germline, CDR1 is SGHTA and CDR2 is FQGNSA. CDR3 protein: CASSLSEQETQYF. The CDR3 DNA is TGTGCCAGCAGCTTATCTGAGCAAGAGACCCAGTACTTC.

The chain recombines TRBV7-9 with TRBJ2-3; D uncertain. CDR1 and CDR2 from the germline V gene are SEHNR and FQNEAQ (reference sequence). The CDR3 is 14 residues long. Trimming took off 5 bases at V and 2 bases at J, with 11 bases between the two ends. The CDR3, as DNA: TGTGCCAGCAGCACCTCCAGTAACACAGATACGCAGTATTTT. It is translated as CASSTSSNTDTQYF.

This chain uses TRBV5-1 with TRBJ1-1, with D perhaps matching TRBD1 (5 bases). CDR3 length equals 14 residues. V gave up 4 bases and J gave up 1 base, with 11 bases separating them. Germline CDR1 reads SGHRS; CDR2 reads YFSETQ. CDR3 DNA: TGCGCCAGCAGCCTAGGGGCTGCGAACACTGAAGCTTTCTTT. This gives the protein CASSLGAANTEAFF.

Comments on this clone: The sample contains more than one DNA sequence encoding this CDR3. The rearrangement uses TRBV10-3 and TRBJ2-5; 7 bases map to TRBD2. V shed 0 bases, J shed 4 bases, and the junction held 5 bases outside the gene matches. Germline-derived CDR1 and CDR2 are ENHRY and SYGVKD. The CDR3 consists of 15 residues. This CDR3 reads CAISESLGGGETQYF. The CDR3 nucleotides are TGTGCCATCAGTGAGTCCCTAGGCGGGGGAGAGACCCAGTACTTC.

In its sample, this clone was seen a few times. CDR3 sequence reads: CASSLSRYNEQFF. CDR3 bases: TGTGCCAGCAGCCTTAGTAGGTACAATGAGCAGTTCTTC. The rearrangement joins TRBV13 to TRBJ2-1, with D unclear. This CDR3 is built from 13 residues. Germline assignment: CDR1 PRHDT and CDR2 FYEKMQ (reference sequence). V was shortened by 5 bases and J by 4 bases, with 9 bases between the two germline ends.

The CDR3 sequence is CASSVFNSGANVLTF. CDR3 nucleotides: TGTGCCAGCAGCGTATTCAACTCTGGGGCCAACGTCCTGACTTTC. V usage is TRBV9 and J usage is TRBJ2-6; D is unclear. Trimming cost V 1 base and J 0 bases, with 5 bases left between them. The CDR3 covers 15 residues. Germline-derived CDR1 and CDR2 are SGDLS and YYNGEE.

This clone was recorded a few times. CDR3 nucleotide sequence: TGTGCCAGCTCACCACCGTTTGTTCCGATTGAGCAGTTCTTC. This encodes CASSPPFVPIEQFF. The J gene is TRBJ2-1, the V gene TRBV18; D unclear. The CDR3 loop spans 14 amino acids. CDR1 is KGHSH, CDR2 LQKENI, per germline. Trimming pared 0 bases from V and 9 bases from J, leaving 12 bases between.

The rearrangement joins TRBV4-3 to TRBJ1-2; D gene ambiguous. The CDR3 totals 16 residues. Looked up from germline, CDR1 is LGHNA and CDR2 is YSLEER. V shed 1 base and J shed 3 bases, with 15 bases lying between them. The CDR3 region has the DNA TGCGCCAGCAGCCAAGGTTTCAGGTTTGACGACTATGGCTACACCTTC. Translation: CASSQGFRFDDYGYTF.

A few counts support this clone. This chain links TRBV7-9 with TRBJ1-2, with D uncertain. The V end lost 1 base, the J end lost 1 base, and 4 bases lay between the germline ends. CDR1 SEHNR and CDR2 FQNEAQ come from the germline V gene (reference sequence). This CDR3 contains 13 residues. CDR3: CASSLVNNYGYTF. The CDR3 DNA sequence: TGTGCCAGCAGCTTAGTGAATAACTATGGCTACACCTTC.

A few counts support this clone. The genes are TRBV29-1 and TRBJ1-4; the D gene is possibly TRBD1 (5 bases). In germline, CDR1 is SQVTM, CDR2 ANQGSEA. V was clipped by 4 bases and J by 5 bases, with 14 bases between them. The CDR3 sequence is 14 residues long. CDR3 in amino acids: CSVGFVGANEKLFF. CDR3 nucleotides: TGCAGCGTTGGGTTCGTTGGGGCCAATGAAAAACTGTTTTTT.

In its sample, this clone was seen a few times. The chain employs TRBV5-4 and TRBJ2-5; 10 bases are shared with TRBD1. V dropped 5 bases and J dropped 6; count of bases not matched to a gene: 7. The CDR3 loop spans 14 amino acids. Germline V lookup: CDR1 SGHNT, CDR2 YYREEE (reference sequence). The CDR3 coding sequence is TGTGCCAGCAGGAGACAGGGGGCCGGAAAGACCCAGTACTTC. Translation gives CASRRQGAGKTQYF.

This chain uses TRBV7-9 with TRBJ1-3; D is perhaps TRBD1 (6 bases). Per the germline V gene, CDR1 is SEHNR and CDR2 is FQNEAQ (reference sequence). V was cut by 10 bases and J by 3 bases, with 25 bases left in between. The CDR3 consists of 17 residues. CDR3 protein: CATPDRDTAEYGNTIYF. The CDR3 nucleotides read TGTGCCACCCCCGATAGGGACACCGCTGAATATGGAAACACCATATATTTT. Looking up the rest from reference TRBV7-9 and TRBJ1-3 gives the full variable domain: DTGVSQNPRHKITKRGQNVTFRCDPISEHNRLYWYRQTLGQGPEFLTYFQNEAQLEKSRLLSDRFSAERPKGSFSTLEIQRTEQGDSAMYLCATPDRDTAEYGNTIYFGEGSWLTVV.

The genes are TRBV30 and TRBJ2-3; 10 bases are shared with TRBD2. The length of the CDR3 is 16 residues. Germline values: CDR1 GTSNPN, CDR2 SVGIG (reference sequence). The V and J ends lost 3 bases and 3 bases, in that order; junction bases with no gene match: 9. The CDR3 reads CAWRAVLAGSTDTQYF. Here the CDR3 DNA reads TGTGCCTGGAGAGCCGTACTAGCGGGATCTACAGATACGCAGTATTTT. Drawing the rest from reference TRBV30 and TRBJ2-3, the complete variable domain is SQTIHQWPATLVQPVGSPLSLECTVEGTSNPNLYWYRQAAGRGLQLLFYSVGIGQISSEVPQNLSASRPQDRQFILSSKKLLLSDSGFYLCAWRAVLAGSTDTQYFGPGTRLTVL.

The rearrangement joins TRBV2 to TRBJ2-4, with TRBD1 matching over 7 bases. The trim removed 2 bases at V and 8 bases at J, leaving 6 bases unmatched. The CDR3 contains 14 residues. Germline CDR1 reads SNHLY; CDR2 reads FYNNEI. CDR3 sequence: CASSESRQGHIQYF. The CDR3 nucleotides are TGTGCCAGCAGTGAATCCAGACAGGGACACATTCAGTACTTC.